This T cell receptor (beta chain) was documented in a study of T-cell memory formation after mild COVID-19. Overall study context: Each donor largely had its own TCR clusters. General observations from the study: Among contracting clones, CD4+ were mainly CM/EM and CD8+ enriched in EMRA. Pre-infection memory contained some responding clones, which suggested that cross-reactive memory had joined.

The CDR3 runs to 14 residues. V lost 2 bases and J lost 3, with 10 bases in between. Germline V gives CDR1 MNHEY, CDR2 SVGAGI. In the case of this clonotype: The target antigen is unknown.

5'RACE, which relied on constant-segment primers, yielded TCR alpha and TCR beta cDNA libraries carrying sample barcodes and UMIs. Via MiXCR, TCRdb re-called the 5' RACE reads, giving one row per CDR3 protein. The sample holds more than 70,000 distinct CDR3 sequences, 11% to 15% seen once. The rearrangement links TRBV6-5 to TRBJ1-2; D is unclear. This receptor was taken from an adult woman who had mild COVID-19 (a few samples of this study predate the infection). Cell type and time point are not known. Sequencing was carried out using PBMCs or a T cell subset sorted from them (not recorded which). The CDR3 is CASSYPGSDYGYTF. Written as DNA, the CDR3 is TGTGCCAGCAGTTACCCGGGATCCGACTATGGCTACACCTTC.